A single sample gave rise to the 29 T cell receptor beta chains below, sequenced in a study of T-cell memory formation after mild COVID-19. TCRdb reanalysed the 5' RACE reads using MiXCR and keeps one entry per CDR3 protein. The data contain over 300,000 distinct CDR3 sequences, approximately 22% of them seen just once; the ten biggest clones take up 21%. Sequenced material: PBMCs or a T cell subset sorted from them (not recorded which). All receptors derive from a man between 18 and 35 years old who had mild COVID-19 (a few samples of this study predate the infection). Cell type and time point are not known.

This clonotype was detected only once. The rearrangement joins TRBV4-1 to TRBJ2-3; 14 bases align to TRBD2. The CDR3 extends over 17 amino acids. The V gene's germline CDR1 is MGHRA and CDR2 YSYEKL. With 1 base clipped from V and 1 base from J, the junction kept 1 base outside the gene matches. This CDR3 reads CASSQGGLAGGTDTQYF. Here the CDR3 DNA reads TGCGCCAGCAGCCAAGGGGGACTAGCGGGGGGCACAGATACGCAGTATTTT.

This clonotype turned up a few times. The chain uses TRBV7-2 and TRBJ2-7; perhaps TRBD2 as D (6 bases). The CDR3 consists of 14 residues. Germline loops: CDR1 SGHTA, CDR2 FQGNSA. Trimming stripped 5 bases from V and 2 bases from J, with 13 bases between. As DNA, the CDR3 is TGTGCCAGCAGCCCCCGGGGAGGTCCCTACGAGCAGTACGTC. Protein product: CASSPRGGPYEQYV.

This clonotype was counted only a few times. The chain links TRBV5-1 to TRBJ2-1; a weak D match, TRBD1 (5 bases). Looked up from germline, CDR1 is SGHRS and CDR2 is YFSETQ. This CDR3 has 15 amino acids. Trimming stripped 4 bases from V and 0 bases from J, with 11 bases between. This CDR3 reads CASSADSNSYNEQFF. CDR3 DNA: TGCGCCAGCAGCGCCGACAGTAACTCCTACAATGAGCAGTTCTTC.

This clonotype appeared many times. J is TRBJ2-3 and V is TRBV7-9; no firm D call. From germline, CDR1 is SEHNR and CDR2 FQNEAQ (reference sequence). V lost 5 bases to trimming and J lost 2 bases, with 5 bases between them. The CDR3 runs to 12 residues. The CDR3 DNA is TGTGCCAGCAGCGCTATCACAGATACGCAGTATTTT. The encoded protein is CASSAITDTQYF.

This chain links TRBV5-1 with TRBJ1-2; D is possibly TRBD1 (5 bases). The CDR3 is 15 amino acids. V lost 4 bases and J lost 2, with 15 bases in between. CDR1 SGHRS and CDR2 YFSETQ come from the germline V gene. The CDR3 DNA follows: TGCGCCAGCAGCCCCACACCGACAGAGAACTATGGCTACACCTTC. Its translation: CASSPTPTENYGYTF.

The chain employs TRBV28 and TRBJ2-3; possibly TRBD1 or TRBD2 for D (5 bases each). Germline CDR1 MDHEN, CDR2 SYDVKM. This CDR3 has 14 amino acids. V was trimmed by 3 bases and J by 2 bases, leaving 9 bases between them. CDR3 sequence (DNA): TGTGCCAGCAGTTTTCGAGGGGCCACAGATACGCAGTATTTT. Its protein product is CASSFRGATDTQYF.

This clonotype occurred many times. The rearrangement joins TRBV6-5 to TRBJ2-3; perhaps TRBD1 as D (5 bases). CDR1 and CDR2 (germline): MNHEY, SVGAGI. Trimming left V 6 bases short and J 3 bases short, with 10 bases between. CDR3 size: 13 residues. The CDR3 bases are TGTGCCAGCAGGGTGACAGATACAGATACGCAGTATTTT. As protein: CASRVTDTDTQYF.

This clonotype was picked up a small number of times. The gene calls are TRBV24-1 and TRBJ2-2; D is perhaps TRBD1 or TRBD2 (5 bases each). This CDR3 has 16 residues. Trimming took off 4 bases at V and 1 base at J, with 12 bases between the two ends. From germline, CDR1 is KGHDR and CDR2 SFDVKD. The CDR3 protein is CATSETGTGNTGELFF. CDR3 nucleotides: TGTGCCACCAGTGAAACCGGGACGGGGAACACCGGGGAGCTGTTTTTT.

The chain uses TRBV4-3 and TRBJ1-6; TRBD1 agrees at 8 bases. The CDR3 covers 15 residues. CDR1 is LGHNA and CDR2 is YSLEER in the germline V gene. V trimming: 0 bases; J trimming: 8 bases; junction bases outside the gene matches: 3. CDR3 DNA: TGCGCCAGCAGCCAAGATAGACAGGGGCATTCACCCCTCCACTTT. Protein: CASSQDRQGHSPLHF.

Only one count was recorded for this clonotype. The chain couples TRBV6-9 to TRBJ2-3, with 11 bases aligning to TRBD2. The CDR3 spans 16 residues. The V gene end was trimmed by 6 bases and the J gene end by 2 bases; junction bases not matched to a gene: 7. Germline CDR1 reads MNHGY; CDR2 reads SVAAGI. CDR3 amino acids: CASRHRTSGFTDTQYF. The CDR3 DNA follows: TGTGCCAGCAGACACAGGACTAGCGGGTTCACAGATACGCAGTATTTT.

The chain carries TRBV9 and TRBJ2-3, with 9 nucleotides matching TRBD1. The CDR3 runs 15 residues. The germline gives CDR1 SGDLS, CDR2 YYNGEE. The J segment lost 5 bases and the V segment lost 0 bases, leaving 4 bases of the junction unmatched. The chain's CDR3 is CASSVGDRVIDTQYF. The CDR3 DNA sequence: TGTGCCAGCAGCGTAGGGGACAGGGTTATAGATACGCAGTATTTT.

The chain combines TRBV4-3 with TRBJ2-4; a possible D gene is TRBD2 (6 bases). CDR1 and CDR2 (germline): LGHNA, YSLEER. V lost 4 bases to trimming and J lost 8 bases, with 18 bases between them. The CDR3 length is 15 residues. This CDR3 reads CASSRLSGTEDIQYF. The CDR3 DNA follows: TGCGCCAGCAGCCGTCTTAGCGGAACCGAGGACATTCAGTACTTC.

The V and J genes are TRBV6-5 and TRBJ1-1, with unresolved D. V lost 2 bases, J lost 0 bases, and 7 bases lay in between. Per germline, CDR1 MNHEY and CDR2 SVGAGI. The CDR3 covers 14 residues. CDR3 nucleotide sequence: TGTGCCAGCAGTTACGGGGTGGTGAACACTGAAGCTTTCTTT. Translation: CASSYGVVNTEAFF.

V usage is TRBV5-6 and J usage is TRBJ2-7; TRBD1 matches at 8 bases. Germline CDR1 SGHDT, CDR2 YYEEEE. This CDR3 spans 16 amino acids. With V trimmed by 4 bases and J by 3 bases, 12 bases remained unmatched. The CDR3 spells CASSHLGTGLNYEQYV. The DNA of the CDR3 is TGTGCCAGCAGCCACCTGGGGACAGGCCTTAACTACGAGCAGTACGTC.

The rearrangement uses TRBV4-1 and TRBJ1-2; 10 nucleotides agree with TRBD1. The J segment lost 4 bases and the V segment lost 3 bases, leaving 5 bases of the junction unmatched. This CDR3 contains 15 residues. CDR1 MGHRA and CDR2 YSYEKL come from the germline V gene. CDR3 protein: CASSHLTGGGYGYTF. CDR3 bases: TGCGCCAGCAGCCACCTGACAGGGGGCGGCTATGGCTACACCTTC.

The rearrangement links TRBV6-5 to TRBJ1-5; TRBD1 might be the D (5 bases). Germline V CDR1 and CDR2: MNHEY, SVGAGI. V was clipped by 5 bases and J by 7 bases, with 15 bases between them. The CDR3 has 14 residues. This chain's CDR3 is CASSPTFGTQPQHF. CDR3 DNA sequence: TGTGCCAGCAGTCCCACCTTCGGGACCCAGCCCCAGCATTTT.

This clonotype was picked up a small number of times. The chain couples TRBV2 to TRBJ2-2; D is perhaps TRBD2 (6 bases). The CDR3 is 15 residues long. V gave up 8 bases and J gave up 7 bases, with 20 bases separating them. Germline-derived CDR1 and CDR2 are SNHLY and FYNNEI. CDR3: CASRQEGGRVGELFF. CDR3 sequence (DNA): TGTGCCAGCCGGCAGGAGGGTGGAAGGGTCGGGGAGCTGTTTTTT.

V and J are TRBV20-1 and TRBJ1-3; D unclear. Deletions cut 1 base from V and 4 bases from J, with 14 bases between. The germline V gene encodes CDR1 DFQATT and CDR2 SNEGSKA (reference sequence). This CDR3 has 15 amino acids. The CDR3 reads CSARAPLAGGNTIYF. CDR3 DNA sequence: TGCAGTGCTAGAGCCCCCCTGGCGGGAGGAAACACCATATATTTT.

This clonotype was seen only a few times. V and J are TRBV5-1 and TRBJ2-1, with TRBD2 identical over 11 bases. The J segment lost 7 bases and the V segment lost 5 bases, leaving 11 bases of the junction unmatched. The CDR3 is made up of 16 amino acids. Germline loops: CDR1 SGHRS, CDR2 YFSETQ. CDR3 sequence reads: CASSLRPGTSGNEQFF. CDR3 in DNA: TGCGCCAGCAGTTTGAGGCCCGGGACTAGCGGAAATGAGCAGTTCTTC. Together with reference TRBV5-1 and TRBJ2-1, the CDR3 gives the full variable domain: KAGVTQTPRYLIKTRGQQVTLSCSPISGHRSVSWYQQTPGQGLQFLFEYFSETQRNKGNFPGRFSGRQFSNSRSEMNVSTLELGDSALYLCASSLRPGTSGNEQFFGPGTRLTVL.

The chain joins TRBV12-3 or TRBV12-4 to TRBJ2-5; TRBD1 might be the D (6 bases). CDR3 length equals 15 residues. Trimming cost V 3 bases and J 1 base, with 12 bases left between them. CDR3 region: CASSFMQGTQETQYF. CDR3 coding DNA: TGTGCCAGCAGTTTTATGCAGGGGACCCAAGAGACCCAGTACTTC.

The chain is built from TRBV12-3 or TRBV12-4 and TRBJ2-3; TRBD2 matches 8 bases. CDR3 length equals 15 residues. The ends lost 6 bases at V and 2 bases at J; junction bases unmatched: 7. The CDR3, as DNA: TGTGCCAGCAGATTTAGCGGGGAACCCACAGATACGCAGTATTTT. Amino acid sequence: CASRFSGEPTDTQYF.

This clonotype was picked up a small number of times. The chain joins TRBV20-1 to TRBJ2-2; the match to TRBD2 covers 8 bases. V shed 5 bases, J shed 5 bases, and the junction held 7 bases outside the gene matches. From germline, CDR1 is DFQATT and CDR2 SNEGSKA (reference sequence). This CDR3 region has 14 residues. The CDR3 nucleotides are TGCAGTGCTCAGACGGGGGGGGCGACCGGGGAGCTGTTTTTT. It specifies CSAQTGGATGELFF.

This clonotype has ten or more counts. The chain uses TRBV7-2 and TRBJ2-1; 7 bases align to TRBD2. The V segment lost 1 base and the J segment 8 bases; nucleotides outside the gene matches: 17. CDR1 and CDR2 from the germline V gene are SGHTA and FQGNSA. This CDR3 contains 18 residues. The CDR3 reads CASSLGRRGGRFVDEQFF. The CDR3, as DNA: TGTGCCAGCAGCTTAGGGAGGCGCGGGGGAAGGTTCGTCGATGAGCAGTTCTTC.

The genes are TRBV4-2 and TRBJ2-7; TRBD1 aligns across 9 bases. The CDR3 spans 16 residues. Unmatched junction bases numbered 8, after V lost 1 base and J lost 4 bases. The germline gives CDR1 LGHNA, CDR2 YNFKEQ. The CDR3 DNA is TGTGCCAGCAGCCAAGCCGCGGGACAGGGACAGTACGAGCAGTACTTC. Translation: CASSQAAGQGQYEQYF.

Comment on this clonotype: A much bigger clone sits one base away, suggesting this may be a read error. The chain carries TRBV2 and TRBJ2-5; no clear D. CDR1 and CDR2 (germline): SNHLY, FYNNEI. CDR3 length: 10 residues. Here the CDR3 reads CASKEETKYF. DNA of the CDR3: TGTGCCAGCAAGGAAGAGACCAAGTACTTC.

CDR3 in amino acids: CASNTGLLAYGYTF. The CDR3 region has the DNA TGTGCCAGCAATACAGGCCTTCTGGCCTATGGCTACACCTTC. The gene calls are TRBV9 and TRBJ1-2; tentatively, D is TRBD1 (5 bases). The CDR3 runs to 14 residues. Trimming took 6 bases from V and 4 from J, leaving 16 bases between them. Germline V lookup: CDR1 SGDLS, CDR2 YYNGEE. The whole variable domain, filled in from reference TRBV9 and TRBJ1-2, reads DSGVTQTPKHLITATGQRVTLRCSPRSGDLSVYWYQQSLDQGLQFLIQYYNGEERAKGNILERFSAQQFPDLHSELNLSSLELGDSALYFCASNTGLLAYGYTFGSGTRLTVV.

This clonotype was seen more than once but under ten times. The V gene is TRBV7-2, the J gene TRBJ1-2; D is undetermined. With 1 base removed from V and 6 bases from J, the gap between germline ends came to 15 bases. The length of the CDR3 is 15 residues. Germline-derived CDR1 and CDR2 are SGHTA and FQGNSA. As DNA, the CDR3 is TGTGCCAGCAGCTTAGTCGGTCAATCGCTCGATGGCTACACCTTC. Protein product: CASSLVGQSLDGYTF.

This clonotype was found a few times. The chain has TRBV27 and TRBJ2-1; D is unresolved. The V gene's germline CDR1 is MNHEY and CDR2 SMNVEV (reference sequence). The CDR3 contains 13 residues. With 4 bases removed from V and 4 bases from J, the gap between germline ends came to 8 bases. The CDR3 loop is CASSSLTYNEQFF. The CDR3 nucleotides read TGTGCCAGCAGTTCACTAACGTACAATGAGCAGTTCTTC.

This clonotype was seen at least ten times. This sequence joins TRBV7-9 and TRBJ2-7, with 7 bases lining up with TRBD2. V trimming: 4 bases; J trimming: 4 bases; junction bases outside the gene matches: 13. The CDR3 is 16 residues long. Germline V gene data show CDR1 as SEHNR and CDR2 as FQNEAQ (reference sequence). This CDR3 is CASSSSGGGEPYEQYV. CDR3 DNA: TGTGCCAGCAGCTCCTCGGGGGGAGGGGAGCCATACGAGCAGTACGTC.